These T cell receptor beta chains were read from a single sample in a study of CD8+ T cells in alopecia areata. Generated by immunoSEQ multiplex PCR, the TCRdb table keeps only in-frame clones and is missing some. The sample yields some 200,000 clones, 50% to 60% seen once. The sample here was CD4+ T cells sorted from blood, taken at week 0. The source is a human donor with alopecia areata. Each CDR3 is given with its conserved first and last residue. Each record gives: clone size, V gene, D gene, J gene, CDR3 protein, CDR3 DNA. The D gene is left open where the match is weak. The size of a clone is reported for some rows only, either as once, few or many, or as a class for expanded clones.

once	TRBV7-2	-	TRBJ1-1	CASSYGHQNIEAFF	TGTGCCAGCAGCTACGGACACCAGAACATTGAAGCTTTCTTT
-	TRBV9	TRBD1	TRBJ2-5	CASSSRTGRPQETQYF	TGTGCCAGCAGCAGCCGGACAGGGCGACCACAAGAGACCCAGTACTTC
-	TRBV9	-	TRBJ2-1	CASSPRGDEQFF	TGTGCCAGCAGCCCCCGGGGAGATGAGCAGTTCTTC
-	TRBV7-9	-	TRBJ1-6	CASSLEGPGPSPLHF	TGTGCCAGCAGCTTAGAAGGTCCAGGGCCTTCACCCCTCCACTTT
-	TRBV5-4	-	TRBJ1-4	CASSLRGDEKLFF	TGTGCCAGCAGCTTGCGGGGGGATGAAAAACTGTTTTTT
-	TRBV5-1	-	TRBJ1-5	CASSSTRTRIRNQPQHF	TGCGCCAGCAGCTCCACGAGGACAAGAATACGCAATCAGCCCCAGCATTTT
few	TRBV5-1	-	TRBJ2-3	CASSFKGSATDTQYF	TGCGCCAGCAGCTTCAAGGGGAGCGCGACAGATACGCAGTATTTT
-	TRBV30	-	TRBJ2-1	CACIRGNLNEQFF	TGTGCCTGTATTAGGGGCAACCTCAATGAGCAGTTCTTC
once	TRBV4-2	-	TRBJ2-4	CASSQEGLVKNIQYF	TGTGCCAGCAGCCAAGAGGGACTTGTCAAAAACATTCAGTACTTC
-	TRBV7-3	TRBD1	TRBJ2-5	CASSFTGGETQYF	TGTGCCAGCAGCTTTACAGGGGGGGAGACCCAGTACTTC
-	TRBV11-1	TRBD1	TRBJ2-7	CASSSTGQRPYEQYF	TGTGCCAGCAGCTCCACGGGACAGCGTCCTTACGAGCAGTACTTC
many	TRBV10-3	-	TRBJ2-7	CAISSDRFSYYEQYF	TGTGCCATCAGCTCTGACAGGTTTTCCTACTACGAGCAGTACTTC
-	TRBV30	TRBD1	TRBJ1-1	CAWSVTALDRGLRRAEAFF	TGTGCCTGGAGTGTAACGGCCTTGGACAGGGGTTTAAGGAGGGCTGAAGCTTTCTTT
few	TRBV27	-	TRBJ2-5	CASRPETQYF	TGTGCCAGCAGACCGGAGACCCAGTACTTC
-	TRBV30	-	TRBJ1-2	CAWRDYGYTF	TGTGCCTGGAGGGACTATGGCTACACCTTC
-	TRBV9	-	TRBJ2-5	CASSGAGSQETQYF	TGTGCCAGTTCGGGGGCCGGATCACAAGAGACCCAGTACTTC
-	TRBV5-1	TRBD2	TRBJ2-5	CASSFGTSGIQETQYF	TGCGCCAGCAGCTTCGGGACTAGCGGAATCCAAGAGACCCAGTACTTC
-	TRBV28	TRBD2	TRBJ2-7	CASSLELTSGGAAYEQYF	TGTGCCAGCAGTTTAGAACTGACTAGCGGGGGGGCAGCCTACGAGCAGTACTTC
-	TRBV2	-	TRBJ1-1	CASTEDYTTEAFF	TGTGCCAGCACGGAAGACTACACCACTGAAGCTTTCTTT
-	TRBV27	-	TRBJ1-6	CASSWGRDNSPLHF	TGTGCCAGCAGCTGGGGCAGAGACAACTCACCCCTCCACTTT
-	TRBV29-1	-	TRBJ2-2	CSVGGQSTGELFF	TGCAGCGTTGGGGGGCAGAGCACCGGGGAGCTGTTTTTT
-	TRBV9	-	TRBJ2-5	CASSVAPTAKTQETQYF	TGTGCCAGCAGCGTAGCCCCGACGGCCAAGACCCAAGAGACCCAGTACTTC
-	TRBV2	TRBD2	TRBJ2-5	CASSEIGGALGETQYF	TGTGCCAGCAGTGAAATCGGGGGGGCGCTGGGAGAGACCCAGTACTTC
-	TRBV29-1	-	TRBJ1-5	CSVVWGNQPQHF	TGCAGCGTTGTGTGGGGGAATCAGCCCCAGCATTTT
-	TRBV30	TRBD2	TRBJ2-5	CAWSNLAGGLRAAQYF	TGTGCCTGGAGTAATCTAGCGGGGGGCCTCAGAGCGGCCCAGTACTTC
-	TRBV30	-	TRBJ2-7	CAWSVQAGGPYEQYF	TGTGCCTGGAGTGTACAGGCCGGGGGGCCCTACGAGCAGTACTTC